This T cell receptor beta chain was obtained from a study of technical replicates of blood from a handful of donors. Repertoires were generated with immunoSEQ multiplex PCR, while TCRdb's copy carries only in-frame clones and drops some. The table lists 75,000 to 90,000 clones, 93% of them singletons. The CDR3 loop spans 11 amino acids. The germline V gene encodes CDR1 GTSNPN and CDR2 SVGIG (reference sequence). Trimming cost V 1 base and J 10 bases, with 10 bases left between them. The TCR was taken from a human donor in good health. The chain joins TRBV30 to TRBJ2-5; D ambiguous. Source material: T cells isolated from PBMCs. CDR3 protein: CAWSGIRHQYF. CDR3 nucleotides: TGTGCCTGGAGTGGTATTCGACACCAGTACTTC.